The TCR beta chain described here comes from a study of T cell repertoires in cytomegalovirus infection. This clonotype showed up many times. The antigen is undetermined. TCRdb independently ran MiXCR on the reads; one entry per CDR3 protein. This sample carries around 800,000 distinct CDR3 sequences, 30% to 35% of them seen once, and the ten largest clones take around 12%. This TCR was recovered from a human donor in good health (CMV status not recorded). Some clones in this sample may be carry-over from other donors' samples. The sample here was cultured CD8+ T cells from PBMCs, taken from culture after CMV antigen stimulation.

The CDR3 DNA reads as TGTGCCAGCAGTTACTCGAACAGGGGTTGGGGTATTTCGTACAATGAGCAGTTCTTC. It is translated as CASSYSNRGWGISYNEQFF. The chain joins TRBV6-2 or TRBV6-3 to TRBJ2-1, with 7 bases identical to TRBD1. The CDR3 contains 19 residues. The V gene's germline CDR1 is MNHEY and CDR2 SVGEGT. The trim removed 0 bases at V and 4 bases at J, leaving 15 bases unmatched.